The T cell receptor (beta chain) described here comes from a study of T cell changes during pregnancy in multiple sclerosis (dated by TCRdb to about 2019). With respect to the entire study: In women with multiple sclerosis, the researchers looked at how the T cell repertoire shifted as pregnancy progressed.

Receptor libraries were prepared by the immunoSEQ multiplex PCR assay. This is the immuneACCESS table as TCRdb keeps it, with only in-frame sequences that have V and J called. A part of the clones is gone; compared with another copy, unresolved V genes explain less than half, and the rest is unexplained. The sample contains roughly 60,000 clones, around nine tenths of them found a single time. The top ten clones comprise 1.4% of the sample. To note about this clone: There is no known antigen for this receptor. The input lacks base qualities; no much larger clone sits a single base away.

V is clipped by 4 bases and J by 1 base, and the sequence between their germline boundaries is 14 bases long. The CDR3 runs 15 residues from the cysteine to the phenylalanine. Here the CDR3 DNA is all that survives: 45 bases in frame from base 1. The germline V gene (reference sequence) yields SGHNT for CDR1 and YYREEE for CDR2. This chain is built from TRBV5-4 and TRBJ1-2, with TRBD1 as a weak D call on 5 bases. The receptor comes from a female donor with multiple sclerosis, enrolled in a pregnancy study. The sequencing here drew on peripheral blood, taken in the second trimester of pregnancy. The DNA is as follows: TGTGCCAGCAGCCGAAACCAGGGACTTAACTATGGCTACACCTTC. This yields the protein CASSRNQGLNYGYTF.